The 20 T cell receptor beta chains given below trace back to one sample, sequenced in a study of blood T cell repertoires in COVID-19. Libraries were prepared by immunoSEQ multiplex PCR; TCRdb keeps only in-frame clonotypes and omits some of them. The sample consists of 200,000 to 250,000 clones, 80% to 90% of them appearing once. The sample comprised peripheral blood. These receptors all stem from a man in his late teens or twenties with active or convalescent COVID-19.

DNA of the CDR3: TGTGCCAGCAGCTACCCACAGGGGGCGCGGTCAGATACGCAGTATTTT. Protein: CASSYPQGARSDTQYF. This chain connects TRBV5-5 to TRBJ2-3, with 9 bases matching TRBD1. The CDR3 consists of 16 residues. CDR1 is SGHKS and CDR2 is YYEKEE in the germline V gene (reference sequence). V trimming: 3 bases; J trimming: 4 bases; junction bases outside the gene matches: 9.

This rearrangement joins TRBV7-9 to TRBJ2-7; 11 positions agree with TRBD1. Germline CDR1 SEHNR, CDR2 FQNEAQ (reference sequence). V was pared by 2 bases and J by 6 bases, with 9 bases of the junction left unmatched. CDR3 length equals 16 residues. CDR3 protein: CASSLRGTGGIREQYF. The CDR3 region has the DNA TGTGCCAGCAGCTTAAGAGGGACAGGGGGAATACGCGAGCAGTACTTC.

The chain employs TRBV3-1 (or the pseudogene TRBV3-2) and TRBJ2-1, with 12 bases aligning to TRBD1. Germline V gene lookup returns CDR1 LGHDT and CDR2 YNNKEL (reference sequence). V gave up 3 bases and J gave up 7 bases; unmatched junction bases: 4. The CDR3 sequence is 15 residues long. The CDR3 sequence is CASSHGTGGGNEQFF. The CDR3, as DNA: TGTGCCAGCAGCCACGGGACAGGGGGCGGAAATGAGCAGTTCTTC.

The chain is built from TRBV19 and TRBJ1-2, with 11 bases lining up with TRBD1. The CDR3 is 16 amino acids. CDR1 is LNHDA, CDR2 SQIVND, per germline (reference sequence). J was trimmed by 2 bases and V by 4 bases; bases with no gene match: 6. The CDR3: CASSSRGQGANYGYTF. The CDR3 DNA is TGTGCCAGTAGTAGTCGAGGACAGGGGGCAAACTATGGCTACACCTTC.

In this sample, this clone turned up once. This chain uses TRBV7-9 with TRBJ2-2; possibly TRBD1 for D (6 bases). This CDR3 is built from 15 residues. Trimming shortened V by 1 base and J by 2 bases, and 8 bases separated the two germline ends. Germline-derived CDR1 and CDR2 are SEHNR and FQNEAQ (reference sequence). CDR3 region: CASSLVQGNTGELFF. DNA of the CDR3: TGTGCCAGCAGCTTAGTACAGGGAAACACCGGGGAGCTGTTTTTT.

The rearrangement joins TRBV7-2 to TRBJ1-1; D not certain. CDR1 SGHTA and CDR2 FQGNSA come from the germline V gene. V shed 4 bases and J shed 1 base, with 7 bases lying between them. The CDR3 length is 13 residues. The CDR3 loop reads CASSSQENTEAFF. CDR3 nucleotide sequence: TGTGCCAGCAGCTCCCAGGAGAACACTGAAGCTTTCTTT.

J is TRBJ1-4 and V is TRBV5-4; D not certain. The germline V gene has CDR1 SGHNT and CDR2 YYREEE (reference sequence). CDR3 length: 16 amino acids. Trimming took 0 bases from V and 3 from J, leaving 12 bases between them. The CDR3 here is CASSLAIGRANEKLFF. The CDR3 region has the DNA TGTGCCAGCAGCTTGGCGATCGGGAGGGCTAATGAAAAACTGTTTTTT.

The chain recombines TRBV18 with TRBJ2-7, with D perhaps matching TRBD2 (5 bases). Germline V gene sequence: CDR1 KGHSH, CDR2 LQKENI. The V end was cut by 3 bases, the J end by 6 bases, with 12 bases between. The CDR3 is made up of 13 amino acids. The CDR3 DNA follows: TGTGCCAGCTCACCTGCAGGTGCGGGCGAGCAGTACTTC. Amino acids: CASSPAGAGEQYF.

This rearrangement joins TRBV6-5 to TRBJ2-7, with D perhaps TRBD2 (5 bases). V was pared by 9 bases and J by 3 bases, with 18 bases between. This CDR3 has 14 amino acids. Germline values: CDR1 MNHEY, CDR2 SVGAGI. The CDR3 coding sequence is TGTGCCAGTGGCGACTATCCTTACCTCTACGAGCAGTACTTC. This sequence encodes CASGDYPYLYEQYF.

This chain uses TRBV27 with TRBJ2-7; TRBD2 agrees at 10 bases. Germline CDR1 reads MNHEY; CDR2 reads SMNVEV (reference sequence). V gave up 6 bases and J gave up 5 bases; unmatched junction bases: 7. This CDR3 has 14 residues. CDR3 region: CASRSAGGLNEQYF. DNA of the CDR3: TGTGCCAGCAGGTCAGCGGGAGGGCTCAACGAGCAGTACTTC.

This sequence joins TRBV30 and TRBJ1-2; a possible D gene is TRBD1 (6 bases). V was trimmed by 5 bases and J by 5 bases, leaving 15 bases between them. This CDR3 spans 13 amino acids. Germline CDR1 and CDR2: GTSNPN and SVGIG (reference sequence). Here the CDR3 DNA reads TGTGCCTGGGGCTATGACAGGCTGTATGGCTACACCTTC. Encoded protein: CAWGYDRLYGYTF.

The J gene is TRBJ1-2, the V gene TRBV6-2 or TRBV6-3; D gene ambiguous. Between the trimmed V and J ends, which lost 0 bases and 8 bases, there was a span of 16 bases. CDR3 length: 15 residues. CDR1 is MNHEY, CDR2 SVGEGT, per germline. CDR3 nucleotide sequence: TGTGCCAGCAGTTACTCGAAAAAAGGCCCCGGGGGCTACACCTTC. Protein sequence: CASSYSKKGPGGYTF.

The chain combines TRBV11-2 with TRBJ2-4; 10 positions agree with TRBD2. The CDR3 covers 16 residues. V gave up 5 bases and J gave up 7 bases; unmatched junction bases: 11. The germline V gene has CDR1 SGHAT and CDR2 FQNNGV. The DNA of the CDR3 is TGTGCCAGCAGCGCAGAACTAGCGGGAACAAGTAACATTCAGTACTTC. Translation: CASSAELAGTSNIQYF.

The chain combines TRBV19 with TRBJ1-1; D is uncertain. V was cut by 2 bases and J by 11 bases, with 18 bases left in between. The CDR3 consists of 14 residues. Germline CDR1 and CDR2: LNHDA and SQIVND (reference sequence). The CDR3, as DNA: TGTGCCAGTAGTATATCTATGAGGTCGGGAGTCGCTTTCTTT. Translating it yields CASSISMRSGVAFF.

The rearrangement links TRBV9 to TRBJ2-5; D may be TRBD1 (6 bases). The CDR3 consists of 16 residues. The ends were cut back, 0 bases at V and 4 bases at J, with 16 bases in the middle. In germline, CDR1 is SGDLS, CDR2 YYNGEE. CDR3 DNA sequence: TGTGCCAGCAGCGTAGGGGAGCAGGGGTATGGAGAGACCCAGTACTTC. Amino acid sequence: CASSVGEQGYGETQYF.

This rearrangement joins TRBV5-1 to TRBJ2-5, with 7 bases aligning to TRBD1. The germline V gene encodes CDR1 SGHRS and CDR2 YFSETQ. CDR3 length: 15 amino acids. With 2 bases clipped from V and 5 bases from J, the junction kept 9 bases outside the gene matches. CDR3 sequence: CASSFDRVGFETQYF. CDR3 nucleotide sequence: TGCGCCAGCAGCTTTGACAGGGTGGGATTTGAGACCCAGTACTTC.

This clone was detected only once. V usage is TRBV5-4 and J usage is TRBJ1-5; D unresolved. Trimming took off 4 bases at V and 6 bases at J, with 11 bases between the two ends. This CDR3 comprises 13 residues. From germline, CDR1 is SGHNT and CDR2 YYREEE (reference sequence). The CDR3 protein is CASSPPTGQPQHF. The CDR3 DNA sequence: TGTGCCAGCAGCCCCCCTACCGGTCAGCCCCAGCATTTT.

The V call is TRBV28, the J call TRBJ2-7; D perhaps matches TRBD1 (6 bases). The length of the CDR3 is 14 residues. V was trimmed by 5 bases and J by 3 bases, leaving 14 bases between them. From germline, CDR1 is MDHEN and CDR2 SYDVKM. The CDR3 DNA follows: TGTGCCAGCAGTGTCGACAGGCCGATCTACGAGCAGTACTTC. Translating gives CASSVDRPIYEQYF. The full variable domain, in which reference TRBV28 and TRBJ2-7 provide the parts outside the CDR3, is DVKVTQSSRYLVKRTGEKVFLECVQDMDHENMFWYRQDPGLGLRLIYFSYDVKMKEKGDIPEGYSVSREKKERFSLILESASTNQTSMYLCASSVDRPIYEQYFGPGTRLTVT.

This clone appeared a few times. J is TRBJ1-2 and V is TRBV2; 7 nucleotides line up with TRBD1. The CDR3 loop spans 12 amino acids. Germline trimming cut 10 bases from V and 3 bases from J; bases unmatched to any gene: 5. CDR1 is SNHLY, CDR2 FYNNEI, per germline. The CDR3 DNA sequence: TGTGCCAAACGAGACAGGGACTATGGCTACACCTTC. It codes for CAKRDRDYGYTF.

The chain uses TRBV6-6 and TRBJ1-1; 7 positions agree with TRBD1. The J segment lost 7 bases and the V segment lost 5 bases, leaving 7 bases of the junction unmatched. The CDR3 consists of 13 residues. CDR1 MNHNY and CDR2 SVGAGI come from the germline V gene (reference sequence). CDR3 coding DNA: TGTGCCAGCAGTCCTGGACAGGTTAGTGAAGCTTTCTTT. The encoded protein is CASSPGQVSEAFF.